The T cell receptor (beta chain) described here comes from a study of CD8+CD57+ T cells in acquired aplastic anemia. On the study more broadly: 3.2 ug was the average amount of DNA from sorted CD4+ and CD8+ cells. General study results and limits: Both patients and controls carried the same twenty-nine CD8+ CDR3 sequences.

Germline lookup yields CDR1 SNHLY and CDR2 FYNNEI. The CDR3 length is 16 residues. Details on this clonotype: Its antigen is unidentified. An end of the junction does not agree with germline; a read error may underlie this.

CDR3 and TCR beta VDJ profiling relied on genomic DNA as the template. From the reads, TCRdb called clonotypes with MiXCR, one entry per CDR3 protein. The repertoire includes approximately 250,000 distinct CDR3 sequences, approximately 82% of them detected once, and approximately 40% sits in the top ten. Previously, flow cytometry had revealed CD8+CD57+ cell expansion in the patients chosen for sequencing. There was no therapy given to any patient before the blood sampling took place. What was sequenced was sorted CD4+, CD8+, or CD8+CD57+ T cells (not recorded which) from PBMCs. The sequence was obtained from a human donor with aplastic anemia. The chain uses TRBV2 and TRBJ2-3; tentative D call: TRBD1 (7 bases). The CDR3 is CASSQGGGYGQDEQYF. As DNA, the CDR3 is TGTGCCAGCAGCCAGGGGGGCGGGTACGGTCAGGATGAGCAGTACTTT.